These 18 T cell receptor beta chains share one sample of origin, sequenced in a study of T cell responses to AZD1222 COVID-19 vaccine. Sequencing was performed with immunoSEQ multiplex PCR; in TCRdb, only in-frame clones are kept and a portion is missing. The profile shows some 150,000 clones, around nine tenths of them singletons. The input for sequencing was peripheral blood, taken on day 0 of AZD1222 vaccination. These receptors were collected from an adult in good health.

CDR3 DNA sequence: TGTGCCAGCAGTTCCACACTGTACGCCTACAATGAGCAGTTCTTC. Its translation is CASSSTLYAYNEQFF. V is TRBV27 and J is TRBJ2-1; no firm D call. The CDR3 has 15 residues. Deletions cut 4 bases from V and 2 bases from J, with 12 bases between. Per the germline V gene, CDR1 is MNHEY and CDR2 is SMNVEV (reference sequence).

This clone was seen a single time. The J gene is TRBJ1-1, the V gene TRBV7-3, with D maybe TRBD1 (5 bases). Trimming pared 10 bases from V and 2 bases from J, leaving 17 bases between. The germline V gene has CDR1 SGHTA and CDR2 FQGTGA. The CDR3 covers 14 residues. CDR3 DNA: TGTGCCACGAAAGTGGGGGGGTTTAACACTGAAGCTTTCTTT. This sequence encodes CATKVGGFNTEAFF. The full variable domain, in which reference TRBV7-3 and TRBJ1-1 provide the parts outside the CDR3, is GAGVSQTPSNKVTEKGKYVELRCDPISGHTALYWYRQSLGQGPEFLIYFQGTGAADDSGLPNDRFFAVRPEGSVSTLKIQRTERGDSAVYLCATKVGGFNTEAFFGQGTRLTVV.

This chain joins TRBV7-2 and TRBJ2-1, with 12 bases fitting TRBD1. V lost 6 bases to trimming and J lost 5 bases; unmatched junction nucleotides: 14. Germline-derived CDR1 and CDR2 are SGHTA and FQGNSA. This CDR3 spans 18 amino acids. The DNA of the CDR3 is TGTGCCAGCAGACATAAGGGACAGGGGGCCGCTAACCACAATGAGCAGTTCTTC. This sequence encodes CASRHKGQGAANHNEQFF.

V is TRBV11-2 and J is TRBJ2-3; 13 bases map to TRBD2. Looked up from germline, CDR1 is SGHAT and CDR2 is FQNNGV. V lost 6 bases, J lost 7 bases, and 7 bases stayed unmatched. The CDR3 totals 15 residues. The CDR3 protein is CASRTSGRARNTQYF. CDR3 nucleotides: TGTGCCAGCAGAACTAGCGGGAGGGCCCGGAATACGCAGTATTTT.

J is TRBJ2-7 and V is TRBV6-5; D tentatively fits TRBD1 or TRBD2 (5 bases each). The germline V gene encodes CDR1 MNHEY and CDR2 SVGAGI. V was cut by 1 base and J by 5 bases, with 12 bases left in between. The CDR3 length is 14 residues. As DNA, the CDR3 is TGTGCCAGCAGTTACTTGGGTGGGGGAGACGAGCAGTACTTC. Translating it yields CASSYLGGGDEQYF.

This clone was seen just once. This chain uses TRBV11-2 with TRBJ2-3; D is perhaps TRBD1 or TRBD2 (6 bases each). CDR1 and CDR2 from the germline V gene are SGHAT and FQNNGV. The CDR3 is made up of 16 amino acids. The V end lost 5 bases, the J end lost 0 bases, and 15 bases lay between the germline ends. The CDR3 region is CASSRGTFHSTDTQYF. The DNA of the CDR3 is TGTGCCAGCAGCCGCGGGACATTCCATAGCACAGATACGCAGTATTTT.

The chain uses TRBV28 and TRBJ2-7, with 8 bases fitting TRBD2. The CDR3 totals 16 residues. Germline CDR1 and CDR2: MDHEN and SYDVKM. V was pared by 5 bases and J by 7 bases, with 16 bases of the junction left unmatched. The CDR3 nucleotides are TGTGCCAGCAGTGAAGCGGGGGAGCACGGGTTTGGGGAGCAGTACTTC. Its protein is CASSEAGEHGFGEQYF.

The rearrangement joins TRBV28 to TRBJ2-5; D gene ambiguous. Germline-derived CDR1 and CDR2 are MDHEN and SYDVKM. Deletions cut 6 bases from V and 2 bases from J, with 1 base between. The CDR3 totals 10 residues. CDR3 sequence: CASRQETQYF. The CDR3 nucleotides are TGTGCCAGCAGGCAAGAGACCCAGTACTTC.

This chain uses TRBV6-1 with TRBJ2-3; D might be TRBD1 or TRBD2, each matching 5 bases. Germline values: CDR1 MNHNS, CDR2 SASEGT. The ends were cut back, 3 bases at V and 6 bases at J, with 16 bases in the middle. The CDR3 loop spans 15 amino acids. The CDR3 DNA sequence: TGTGCCAGCAGTGACGAGGGGCCCTTCAGGGATACGCAGTATTTT. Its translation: CASSDEGPFRDTQYF.

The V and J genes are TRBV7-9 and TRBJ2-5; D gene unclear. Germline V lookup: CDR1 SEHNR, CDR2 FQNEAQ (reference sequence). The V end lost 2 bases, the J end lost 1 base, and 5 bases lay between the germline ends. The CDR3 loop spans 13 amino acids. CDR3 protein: CASSLSTQETQYF. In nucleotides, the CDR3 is TGTGCCAGCAGCTTATCTACCCAAGAGACCCAGTACTTC.

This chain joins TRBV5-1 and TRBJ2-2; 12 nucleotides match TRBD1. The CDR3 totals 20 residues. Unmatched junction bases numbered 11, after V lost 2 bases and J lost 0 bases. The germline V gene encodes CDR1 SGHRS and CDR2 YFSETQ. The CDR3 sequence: CASSFPGQGASRANTGELFF. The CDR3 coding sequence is TGCGCCAGCAGCTTTCCGGGACAGGGGGCATCAAGGGCGAACACCGGGGAGCTGTTTTTT.

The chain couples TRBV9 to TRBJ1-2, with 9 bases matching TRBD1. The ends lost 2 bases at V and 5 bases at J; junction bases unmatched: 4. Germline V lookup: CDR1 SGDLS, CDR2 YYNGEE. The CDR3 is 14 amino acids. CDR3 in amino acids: CASSVTGTGYGYTF. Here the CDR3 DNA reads TGTGCCAGCAGCGTTACCGGGACAGGGTATGGCTACACCTTC.

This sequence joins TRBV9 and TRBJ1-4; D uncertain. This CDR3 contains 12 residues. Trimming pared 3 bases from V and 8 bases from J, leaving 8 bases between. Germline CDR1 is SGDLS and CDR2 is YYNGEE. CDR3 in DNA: TGTGCCAGCAGCGCCCCCGGAGAAAAACTGTTTTTT. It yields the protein CASSAPGEKLFF.

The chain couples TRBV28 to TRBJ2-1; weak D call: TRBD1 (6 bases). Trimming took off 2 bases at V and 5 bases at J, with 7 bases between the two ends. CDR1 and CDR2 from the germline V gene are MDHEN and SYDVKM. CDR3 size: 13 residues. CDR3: CASSLHRDNEQFF. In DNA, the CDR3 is TGTGCCAGCAGTTTACACAGGGACAATGAGCAGTTCTTC.

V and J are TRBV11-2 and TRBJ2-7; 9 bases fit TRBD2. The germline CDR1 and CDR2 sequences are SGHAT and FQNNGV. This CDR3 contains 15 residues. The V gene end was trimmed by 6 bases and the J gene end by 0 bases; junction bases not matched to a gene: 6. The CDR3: CASSFSGSPSYEQYF. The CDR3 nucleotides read TGTGCCAGCAGTTTTAGCGGGAGTCCCTCCTACGAGCAGTACTTC. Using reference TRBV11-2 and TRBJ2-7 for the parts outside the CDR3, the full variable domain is EAGVAQSPRYKIIEKRQSVAFWCNPISGHATLYWYQQILGQGPKLLIQFQNNGVVDDSQLPKDRFSAERLKGVDSTLKIQPAKLEDSAVYLCASSFSGSPSYEQYFGPGTRLTVT.

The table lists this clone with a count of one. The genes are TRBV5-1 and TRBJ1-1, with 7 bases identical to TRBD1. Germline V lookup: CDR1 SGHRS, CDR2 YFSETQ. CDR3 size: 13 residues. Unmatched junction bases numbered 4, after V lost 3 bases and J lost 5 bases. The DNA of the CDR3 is TGCGCCAGCAGCTCTCAGGGGGGGACTGAAGCTTTCTTT. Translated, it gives CASSSQGGTEAFF.

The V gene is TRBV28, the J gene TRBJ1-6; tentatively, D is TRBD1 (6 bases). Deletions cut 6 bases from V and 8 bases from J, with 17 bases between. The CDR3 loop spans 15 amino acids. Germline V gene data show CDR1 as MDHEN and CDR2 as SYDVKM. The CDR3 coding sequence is TGTGCCAGCAGCATCCAGGGGAGGTTGCATTCACCCCTCCACTTT. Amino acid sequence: CASSIQGRLHSPLHF.

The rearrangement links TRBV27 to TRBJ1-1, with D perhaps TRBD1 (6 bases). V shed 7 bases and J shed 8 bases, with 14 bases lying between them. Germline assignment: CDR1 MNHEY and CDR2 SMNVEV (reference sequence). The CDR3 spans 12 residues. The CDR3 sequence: CASKTGSIEAFF. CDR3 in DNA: TGTGCCAGCAAAACAGGGTCGATCGAAGCTTTCTTT.